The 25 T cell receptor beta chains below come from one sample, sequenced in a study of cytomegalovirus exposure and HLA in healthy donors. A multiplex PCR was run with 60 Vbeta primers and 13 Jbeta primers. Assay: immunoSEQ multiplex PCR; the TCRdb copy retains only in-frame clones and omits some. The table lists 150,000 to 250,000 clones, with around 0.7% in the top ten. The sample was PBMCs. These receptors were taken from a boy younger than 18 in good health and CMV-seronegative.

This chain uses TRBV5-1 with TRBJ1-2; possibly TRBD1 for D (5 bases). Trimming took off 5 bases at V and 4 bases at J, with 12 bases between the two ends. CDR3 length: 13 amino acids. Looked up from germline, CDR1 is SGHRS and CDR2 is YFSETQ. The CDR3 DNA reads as TGCGCCAGCAGTCCTGACAGTGGCTATGGCTACACCTTC. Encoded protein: CASSPDSGYGYTF.

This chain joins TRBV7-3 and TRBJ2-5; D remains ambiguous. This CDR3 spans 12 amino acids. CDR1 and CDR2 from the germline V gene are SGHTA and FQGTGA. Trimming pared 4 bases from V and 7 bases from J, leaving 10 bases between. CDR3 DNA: TGTGCCAGCAGCTCCGTTCTAGGGACCCAGTACTTC. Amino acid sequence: CASSSVLGTQYF. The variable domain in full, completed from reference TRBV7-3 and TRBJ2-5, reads GAGVSQTPSNKVTEKGKYVELRCDPISGHTALYWYRQSLGQGPEFLIYFQGTGAADDSGLPNDRFFAVRPEGSVSTLKIQRTERGDSAVYLCASSSVLGTQYFGPGTRLLVL.

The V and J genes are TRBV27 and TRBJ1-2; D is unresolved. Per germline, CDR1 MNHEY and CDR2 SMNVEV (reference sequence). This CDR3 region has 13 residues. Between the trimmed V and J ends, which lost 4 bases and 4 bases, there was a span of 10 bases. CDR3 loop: CASSYSVAYGYTF. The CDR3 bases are TGTGCCAGCAGTTATTCCGTGGCCTATGGCTACACCTTC.

The CDR3 bases are TGTGCCAGCAGCTTATACCGGCGGGTGGACACTGAAGCTTTCTTT. The encoded protein is CASSLYRRVDTEAFF. The chain links TRBV5-4 to TRBJ1-1, with D unclear. This CDR3 is 15 amino acids long. V dropped 2 bases and J dropped 3 bases, with 14 bases sitting between them. The germline V gene has CDR1 SGHNT and CDR2 YYREEE (reference sequence).

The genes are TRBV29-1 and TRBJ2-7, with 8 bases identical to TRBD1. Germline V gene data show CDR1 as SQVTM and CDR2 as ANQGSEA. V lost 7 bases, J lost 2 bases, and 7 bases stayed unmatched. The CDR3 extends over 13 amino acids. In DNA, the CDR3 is TGCAGCGGAGGCTCGGGACAGGCCTACGAGCAGTACTTC. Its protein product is CSGGSGQAYEQYF.

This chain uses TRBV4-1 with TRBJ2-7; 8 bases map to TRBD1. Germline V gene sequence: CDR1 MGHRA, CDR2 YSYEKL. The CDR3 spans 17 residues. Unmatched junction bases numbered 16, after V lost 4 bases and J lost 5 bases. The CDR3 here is CASSRGQGTSKKDEQYF. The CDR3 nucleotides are TGCGCCAGCAGCCGAGGACAGGGAACCTCAAAAAAGGACGAGCAGTACTTC.

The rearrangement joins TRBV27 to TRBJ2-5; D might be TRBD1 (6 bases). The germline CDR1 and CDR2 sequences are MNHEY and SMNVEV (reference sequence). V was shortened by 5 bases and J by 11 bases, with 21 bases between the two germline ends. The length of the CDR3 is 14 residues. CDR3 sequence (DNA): TGTGCCAGCAGTCCCAGGGGACCGCCGAAGGAGCAGTACTTC. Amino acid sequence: CASSPRGPPKEQYF.

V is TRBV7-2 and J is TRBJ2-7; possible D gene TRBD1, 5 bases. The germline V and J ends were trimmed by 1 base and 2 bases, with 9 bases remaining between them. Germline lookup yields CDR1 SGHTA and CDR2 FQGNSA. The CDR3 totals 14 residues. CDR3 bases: TGTGCCAGCAGCTTAGGGCCAGGGACCTACGAGCAGTACTTC. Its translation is CASSLGPGTYEQYF.

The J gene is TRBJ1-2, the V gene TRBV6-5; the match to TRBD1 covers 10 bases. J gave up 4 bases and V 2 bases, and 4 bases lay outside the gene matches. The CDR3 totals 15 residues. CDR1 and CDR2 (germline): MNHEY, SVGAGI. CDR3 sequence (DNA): TGTGCCAGCAGTTACGCGACAGGGGGCACCTATGGCTACACCTTC. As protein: CASSYATGGTYGYTF.

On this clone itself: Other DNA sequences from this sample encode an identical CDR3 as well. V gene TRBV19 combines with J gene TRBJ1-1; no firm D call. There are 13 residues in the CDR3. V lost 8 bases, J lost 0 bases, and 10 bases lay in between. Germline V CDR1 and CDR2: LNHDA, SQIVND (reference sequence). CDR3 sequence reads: CASAQIVNTEAFF. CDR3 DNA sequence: TGTGCCAGTGCCCAGATTGTGAACACTGAAGCTTTCTTT.

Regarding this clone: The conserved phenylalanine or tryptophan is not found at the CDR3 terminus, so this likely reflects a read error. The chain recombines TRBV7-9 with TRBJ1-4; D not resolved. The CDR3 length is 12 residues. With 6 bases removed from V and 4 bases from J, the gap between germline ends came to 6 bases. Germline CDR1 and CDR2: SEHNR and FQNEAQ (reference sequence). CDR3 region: CASSSGNEKLFL. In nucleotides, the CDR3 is TGTGCCAGCAGTTCGGGTAATGAAAAACTGTTTCTT.

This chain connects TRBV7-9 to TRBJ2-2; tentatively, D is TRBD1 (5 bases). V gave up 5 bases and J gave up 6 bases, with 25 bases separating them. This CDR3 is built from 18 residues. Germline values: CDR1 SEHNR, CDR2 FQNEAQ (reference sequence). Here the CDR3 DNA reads TGTGCCAGCAGCCCGATGACAGACATTCCGAAACCCCCCGGGGAGCTGTTTTTT. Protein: CASSPMTDIPKPPGELFF.

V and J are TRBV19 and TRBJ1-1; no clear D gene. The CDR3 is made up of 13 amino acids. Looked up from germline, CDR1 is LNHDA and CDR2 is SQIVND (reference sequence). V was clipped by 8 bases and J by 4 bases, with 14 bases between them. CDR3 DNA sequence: TGTGCCAGTCGGGATCTCCGGGGCACTGAAGCTTTCTTT. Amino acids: CASRDLRGTEAFF.

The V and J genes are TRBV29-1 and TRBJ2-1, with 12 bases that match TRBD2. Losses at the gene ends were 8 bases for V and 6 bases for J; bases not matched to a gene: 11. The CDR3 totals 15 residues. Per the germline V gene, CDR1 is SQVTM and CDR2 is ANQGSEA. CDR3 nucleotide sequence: TGCAGCTGGTATCTAGCGGGGGGGCGGCGCAATGAGCAGTTCTTC. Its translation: CSWYLAGGRRNEQFF.

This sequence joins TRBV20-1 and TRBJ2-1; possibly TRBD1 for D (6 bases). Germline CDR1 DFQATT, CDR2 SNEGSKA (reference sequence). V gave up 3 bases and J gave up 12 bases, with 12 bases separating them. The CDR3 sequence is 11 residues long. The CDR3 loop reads CSASQGSWQFF. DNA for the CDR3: TGCAGTGCTAGCCAGGGGAGCTGGCAGTTCTTC.

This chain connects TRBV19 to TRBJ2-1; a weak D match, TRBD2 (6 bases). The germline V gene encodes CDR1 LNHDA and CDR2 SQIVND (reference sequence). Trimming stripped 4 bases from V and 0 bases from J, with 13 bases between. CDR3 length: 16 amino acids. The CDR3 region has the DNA TGTGCCAGTAGTAAGACCGGGACTCGCTCCTACAATGAGCAGTTCTTC. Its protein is CASSKTGTRSYNEQFF.

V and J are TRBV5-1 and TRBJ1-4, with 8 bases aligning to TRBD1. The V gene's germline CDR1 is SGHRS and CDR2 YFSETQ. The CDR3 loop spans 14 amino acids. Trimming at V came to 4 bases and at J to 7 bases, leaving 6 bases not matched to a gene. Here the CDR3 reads CASSQGAPLEKLFF. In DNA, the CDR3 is TGCGCCAGCAGCCAGGGGGCCCCCCTTGAAAAACTGTTTTTT.

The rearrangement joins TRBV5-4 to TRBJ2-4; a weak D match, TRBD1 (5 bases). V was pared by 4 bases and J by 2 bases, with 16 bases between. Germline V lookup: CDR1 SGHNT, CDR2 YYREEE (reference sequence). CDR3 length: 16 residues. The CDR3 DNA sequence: TGTGCCAGCAGCCCAGGGTCCCTTTCCACCAAAAACATTCAGTACTTC. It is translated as CASSPGSLSTKNIQYF.

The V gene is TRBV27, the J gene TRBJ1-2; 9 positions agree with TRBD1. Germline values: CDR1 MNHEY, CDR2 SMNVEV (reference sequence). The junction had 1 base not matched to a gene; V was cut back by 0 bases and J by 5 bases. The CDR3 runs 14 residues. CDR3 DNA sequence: TGTGCCAGCAGTTTATCGGGGACAGGGTATGGCTACACCTTC. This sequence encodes CASSLSGTGYGYTF.

The CDR3 DNA is TGCAGCGTTCAGACCCCGGGCACTGAAGCTTTCTTT. This translates into CSVQTPGTEAFF. V gene TRBV29-1 combines with J gene TRBJ1-1; D ambiguous. Between the trimmed V and J ends, which lost 5 bases and 4 bases, there was a span of 11 bases. Germline V lookup: CDR1 SQVTM, CDR2 ANQGSEA. The CDR3 loop spans 12 amino acids.

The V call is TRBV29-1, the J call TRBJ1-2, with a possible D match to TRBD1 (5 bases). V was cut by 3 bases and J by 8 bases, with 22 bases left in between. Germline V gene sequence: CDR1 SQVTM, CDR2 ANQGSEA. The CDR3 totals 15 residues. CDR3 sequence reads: CSVDKGKGVFTGYTF. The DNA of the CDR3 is TGCAGCGTTGATAAGGGGAAAGGGGTCTTTACCGGCTACACCTTC.

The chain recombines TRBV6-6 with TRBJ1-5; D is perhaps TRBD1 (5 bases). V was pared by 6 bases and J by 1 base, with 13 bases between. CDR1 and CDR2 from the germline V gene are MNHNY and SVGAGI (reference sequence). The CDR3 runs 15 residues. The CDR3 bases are TGTGCCAGCAGCCCGCGGGGGGGAAGCAATCAGCCCCAGCATTTT. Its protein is CASSPRGGSNQPQHF.

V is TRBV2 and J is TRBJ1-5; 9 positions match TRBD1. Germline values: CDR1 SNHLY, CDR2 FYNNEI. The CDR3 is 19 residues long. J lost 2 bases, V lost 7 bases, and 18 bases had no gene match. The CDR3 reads CASNWAGDRASGGNQPQHF. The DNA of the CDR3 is TGTGCCAGCAATTGGGCGGGGGACAGGGCCTCCGGGGGCAATCAGCCCCAGCATTTT.

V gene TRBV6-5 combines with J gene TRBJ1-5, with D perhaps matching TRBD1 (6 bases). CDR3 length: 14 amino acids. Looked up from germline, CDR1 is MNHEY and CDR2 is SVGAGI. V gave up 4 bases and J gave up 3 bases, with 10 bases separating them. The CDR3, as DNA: TGTGCCAGCAGTTTAGACAGGACCAATCAGCCCCAGCATTTT. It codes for CASSLDRTNQPQHF.

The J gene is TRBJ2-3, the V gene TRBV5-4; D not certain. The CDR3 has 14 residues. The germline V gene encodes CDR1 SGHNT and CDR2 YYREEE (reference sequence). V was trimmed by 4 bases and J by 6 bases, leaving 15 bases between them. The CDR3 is CASSVPGLIDTQYF. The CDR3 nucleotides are TGTGCCAGCAGCGTCCCGGGTCTTATCGATACGCAGTATTTT. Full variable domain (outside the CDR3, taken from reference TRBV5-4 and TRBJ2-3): ETGVTQSPTHLIKTRGQQVTLRCSSQSGHNTVSWYQQALGQGPQFIFQYYREEENGRGNFPPRFSGLQFPNYSSELNVNALELDDSALYLCASSVPGLIDTQYFGPGTRLTVL.